This entry is about one TCR beta chain. This CDR3 comprises 14 residues. In germline, CDR1 is LNHNV, CDR2 YYDKDF (reference sequence). Trimming at V came to 6 bases and at J to 0 bases, leaving 5 bases not matched to a gene. The data stem from a study of blood T cell repertoires in COVID-19. The wider study: Samples representing acute and convalescent COVID-19 were sourced from the United States, Italy and Spain. Sample material is recorded as cDNA or gDNA derived from T cells, B-cell-depleted T cells, or PBMCs.

Original analysis: Counts of nucleated cells, estimated from reference gene primer amplification, were obtained. Clones were sequenced by immunoSEQ multiplex PCR, and TCRdb holds only the in-frame ones, with some missing. The V and J calls and clone size are taken from that table; D and trimming were inferred from the DNA. The repertoire has approximately 330,000 clones, more than 75% of them found once; the top ten carry 3% to 4%. The chain recombines TRBV15 with TRBJ2-7; TRBD2 agrees at 7 bases. The sample comprised peripheral blood. This TCR came from a woman between 45 and 65 years old with active or convalescent COVID-19. CDR3 residues: CATSLAGRSYEQYF. DNA for the CDR3: TGTGCCACCAGTTTAGCGGGTCGCTCCTACGAGCAGTACTTC.